Below are 8 T cell receptor beta chains sequenced from a single sample in a study of cytomegalovirus exposure and HLA in healthy donors. A multiplex PCR was run with 60 Vbeta primers and 13 Jbeta primers. Clones were read by immunoSEQ multiplex PCR, and TCRdb kept only the in-frame ones, dropping some. The sample contains around 180,000 clones, around three quarters of which appear only once. The sequenced material came from PBMCs. The receptors shown here come from a man between 40 and 49 years old in good health and CMV-seronegative.

This clone was seen once. The chain carries TRBV5-1 and TRBJ2-2; 7 bases match TRBD1. CDR1 and CDR2 from the germline V gene are SGHRS and YFSETQ. The CDR3 runs 13 residues. The V gene end was trimmed by 3 bases and the J gene end by 4 bases; junction bases not matched to a gene: 0. The CDR3 loop reads CASSWDSTGELFF. In DNA form, the CDR3 reads TGCGCCAGCAGCTGGGACAGCACCGGGGAGCTGTTTTTT.

This chain connects TRBV2 to TRBJ1-1, with D possibly being TRBD1 (5 bases). The CDR3 length is 19 residues. Germline lookup yields CDR1 SNHLY and CDR2 FYNNEI. The V and J ends lost 7 bases and 1 base respectively, with 28 bases between them. The CDR3 spells CASNPSPTLRGSTNTEAFF. For the CDR3, the DNA is TGTGCCAGCAACCCATCCCCCACACTGCGGGGGTCTACGAACACTGAAGCTTTCTTT.

The rearrangement joins TRBV9 to TRBJ1-3; 7 nucleotides match TRBD1. J lost 4 bases, V lost 1 base, and 5 bases had no gene match. CDR1 and CDR2 (germline): SGDLS, YYNGEE. The CDR3 has 15 amino acids. The CDR3 bases are TGTGCCAGCAGCGTAACAGGGGAAGGAGGAAACACCATATATTTT. Protein sequence: CASSVTGEGGNTIYF.

This rearrangement joins TRBV9 to TRBJ2-3; D may be TRBD1 (5 bases). This CDR3 region has 13 residues. The germline V gene has CDR1 SGDLS and CDR2 YYNGEE. V was shortened by 0 bases and J by 5 bases, with 7 bases between the two germline ends. CDR3 protein: CASSVAGKDTQYF. DNA for the CDR3: TGTGCCAGCAGCGTAGCAGGGAAAGATACGCAGTATTTT.

V gene TRBV19 combines with J gene TRBJ1-2, with 9 bases aligning to TRBD1. The CDR3 loop spans 16 amino acids. Unmatched junction bases numbered 10, after V lost 5 bases and J lost 3 bases. Germline CDR1 is LNHDA and CDR2 is SQIVND (reference sequence). The CDR3 DNA follows: TGTGCCAGTAGTGTGCCGACAGGGGGACGTCACTATGGCTACACCTTC. Its translation is CASSVPTGGRHYGYTF.

The gene calls are TRBV7-2 and TRBJ2-2; TRBD2 agrees at 7 bases. The V gene's germline CDR1 is SGHTA and CDR2 FQGNSA. V trimming: 5 bases; J trimming: 2 bases; junction bases outside the gene matches: 11. CDR3 length: 17 residues. The CDR3 loop is CASSPHPRDYNTGELFF. The CDR3 DNA is TGTGCCAGCAGCCCCCACCCCAGGGACTACAACACCGGGGAGCTGTTTTTT.

The J gene is TRBJ2-5, the V gene TRBV6-1; 10 bases fit TRBD2. The V gene's germline CDR1 is MNHNS and CDR2 SASEGT. Unmatched junction bases numbered 7, after V lost 4 bases and J lost 2 bases. This CDR3 contains 16 residues. Here the CDR3 reads CASSALAGDRQETQYF. As DNA, the CDR3 is TGTGCCAGCAGTGCCCTAGCGGGGGACCGTCAAGAGACCCAGTACTTC.

The chain employs TRBV2 and TRBJ2-4, with D possibly matching TRBD1 (5 bases). CDR3 length equals 14 residues. Germline V gene sequence: CDR1 SNHLY, CDR2 FYNNEI. Trimming pared 5 bases from V and 0 bases from J, leaving 8 bases between. CDR3 bases: TGTGCCAGCAGTTACAGGCCAGCCAAAAACATTCAGTACTTC. Amino acids: CASSYRPAKNIQYF.